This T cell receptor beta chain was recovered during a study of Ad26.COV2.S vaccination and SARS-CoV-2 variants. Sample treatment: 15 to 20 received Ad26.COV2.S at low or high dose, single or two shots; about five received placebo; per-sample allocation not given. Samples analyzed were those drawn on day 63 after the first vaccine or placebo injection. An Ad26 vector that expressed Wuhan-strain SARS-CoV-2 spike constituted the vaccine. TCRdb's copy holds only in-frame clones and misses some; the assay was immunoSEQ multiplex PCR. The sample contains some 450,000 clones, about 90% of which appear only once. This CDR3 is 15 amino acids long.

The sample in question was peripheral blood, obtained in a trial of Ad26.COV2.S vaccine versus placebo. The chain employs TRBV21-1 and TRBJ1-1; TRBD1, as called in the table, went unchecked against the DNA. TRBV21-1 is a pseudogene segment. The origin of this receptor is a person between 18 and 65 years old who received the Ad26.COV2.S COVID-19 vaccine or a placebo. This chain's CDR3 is CASSTDRGSGTEAFF. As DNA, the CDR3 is TGTGCCAGCAGCACTGACAGGGGAAGCGGCACTGAAGCTTTCTTT.